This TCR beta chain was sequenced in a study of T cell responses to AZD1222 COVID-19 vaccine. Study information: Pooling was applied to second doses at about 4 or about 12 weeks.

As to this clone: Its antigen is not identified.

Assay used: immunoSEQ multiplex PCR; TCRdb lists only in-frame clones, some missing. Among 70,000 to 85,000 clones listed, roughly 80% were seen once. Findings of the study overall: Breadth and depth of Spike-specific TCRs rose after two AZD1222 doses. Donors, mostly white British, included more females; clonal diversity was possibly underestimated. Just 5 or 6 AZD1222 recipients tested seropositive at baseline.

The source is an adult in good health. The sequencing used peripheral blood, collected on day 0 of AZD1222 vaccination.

In nucleotides, the CDR3 is TGTGCCAGCAGCAAAGGCGAGGAGGAGAATTCACCCCTCCACTTT. Its translation is CASSKGEEENSPLHF. The rearrangement joins TRBV21-1 to TRBJ1-6. TRBV21-1 constitutes a pseudogene. This CDR3 is built from 15 residues.